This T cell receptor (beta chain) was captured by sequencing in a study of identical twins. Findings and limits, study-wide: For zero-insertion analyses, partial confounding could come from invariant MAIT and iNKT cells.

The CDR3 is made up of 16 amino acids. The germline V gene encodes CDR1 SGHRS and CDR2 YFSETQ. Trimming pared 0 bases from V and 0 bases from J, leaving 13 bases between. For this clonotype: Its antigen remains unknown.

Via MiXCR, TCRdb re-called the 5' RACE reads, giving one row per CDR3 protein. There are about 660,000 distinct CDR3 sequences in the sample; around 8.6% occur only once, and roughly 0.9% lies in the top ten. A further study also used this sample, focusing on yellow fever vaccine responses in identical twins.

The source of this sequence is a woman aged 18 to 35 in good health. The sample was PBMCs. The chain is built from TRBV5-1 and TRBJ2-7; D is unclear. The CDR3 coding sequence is TGCGCCAGCAGCTTGGCGACTCCCAGAAGCTCCTACGAGCAGTACTTC. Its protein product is CASSLATPRSSYEQYF.